Listed here are 10 T cell receptor beta chains from one sample, sequenced in a study of shared clonotypes between healthy human individuals. This table comes from immunoSEQ multiplex PCR, and its TCRdb copy is limited to in-frame clones, with some not included. The table records approximately 530,000 clones, 90% to 97% of them present only once. The sample was naive CD4+ T cells sorted from blood. Stated subset: CD45RA+ positively selected. These receptors were obtained from a woman aged 25 to 45 in good health.

CDR3 loop: CASSFAGTGFEKLFF. The CDR3 DNA sequence: TGTGCCAGCAGTTTTGCCGGGACAGGGTTTGAAAAACTGTTTTTT. The genes are TRBV6-5 and TRBJ1-4, with 9 nucleotides matching TRBD1. CDR3 length: 15 residues. The ends lost 4 bases at V and 7 bases at J; junction bases unmatched: 7. Germline V lookup: CDR1 MNHEY, CDR2 SVGAGI.

This sequence joins TRBV28 and TRBJ1-1, with D uncertain. Deletions cut 4 bases from V and 0 bases from J, with 9 bases between. Germline loops: CDR1 MDHEN, CDR2 SYDVKM. The CDR3 has 14 amino acids. For the CDR3, the DNA is TGTGCCAGCAGTTCGCCCCCCTTGAACACTGAAGCTTTCTTT. It codes for CASSSPPLNTEAFF.

This clone occurred a few times. V usage is TRBV20-1 and J usage is TRBJ2-7; unclear D gene. CDR1 is DFQATT and CDR2 is SNEGSKA in the germline V gene (reference sequence). The CDR3 covers 11 residues. The V end lost 0 bases, the J end lost 5 bases, and 5 bases lay between the germline ends. CDR3 sequence (DNA): TGCAGTGCTAGAGATCGAAACGAGCAGTACTTC. Translating it yields CSARDRNEQYF.

J is TRBJ2-6 and V is TRBV4-1, with 10 nucleotides matching TRBD2. Germline CDR1 is MGHRA and CDR2 is YSYEKL. V lost 2 bases to trimming and J lost 3 bases; unmatched junction nucleotides: 16. The CDR3 has 21 amino acids. The chain's CDR3 is CASSQLVLGTSVQIGANVLTF. The CDR3 region has the DNA TGCGCCAGCAGCCAACTTGTTTTGGGGACTAGCGTCCAGATTGGGGCCAACGTCCTGACTTTC.

This clone has only a few counts. V usage is TRBV11-2 and J usage is TRBJ2-1; D remains ambiguous. Germline CDR1 reads SGHAT; CDR2 reads FQNNGV. The length of the CDR3 is 13 residues. The V end was cut by 0 bases, the J end by 6 bases, with 6 bases between. Here the CDR3 reads CASSLDAVNEQFF. DNA of the CDR3: TGTGCCAGCAGCTTAGACGCAGTCAATGAGCAGTTCTTC.

This chain connects TRBV5-1 to TRBJ2-7; no clear D. Trimming cost V 0 bases and J 7 bases, with 14 bases left between them. The CDR3 has 14 residues. Germline loops: CDR1 SGHRS, CDR2 YFSETQ. CDR3 sequence: CASSLVPNSVEQYF. The CDR3 DNA reads TGCGCCAGCAGCTTGGTGCCAAACTCCGTGGAGCAGTACTTC.

This chain connects TRBV28 to TRBJ2-1; TRBD2 agrees at 8 bases. J gave up 4 bases and V 5 bases, and 16 bases lay outside the gene matches. CDR1 is MDHEN and CDR2 is SYDVKM in the germline V gene. The CDR3 is 18 amino acids. The CDR3 sequence: CASSPNPGTSRLYNEQFF. Here the CDR3 DNA reads TGTGCCAGCAGTCCGAACCCCGGGACTAGTAGATTGTACAATGAGCAGTTCTTC.

The rearrangement links TRBV28 to TRBJ1-1; D unclear. Trimming cost V 1 base and J 7 bases, with 7 bases left between them. Germline V gene data show CDR1 as MDHEN and CDR2 as SYDVKM. CDR3 length: 12 residues. For the CDR3, the DNA is TGTGCCAGCAGTTTATTGGGAGATGAAGCTTTCTTT. It specifies CASSLLGDEAFF.

The V and J genes are TRBV29-1 and TRBJ1-1; no definite D call. The CDR3 is 12 residues long. Germline CDR1 SQVTM, CDR2 ANQGSEA. The V and J ends lost 7 bases and 1 base respectively, with 10 bases between them. The CDR3 is CSAVLQNTEAFF. The CDR3 coding sequence is TGCAGCGCCGTCTTACAGAACACTGAAGCTTTCTTT.

The V gene is TRBV4-1, the J gene TRBJ2-3; 11 bases are a match to TRBD2. Trimming at V came to 3 bases and at J to 3 bases, leaving 8 bases not matched to a gene. Germline V gene sequence: CDR1 MGHRA, CDR2 YSYEKL. This CDR3 has 17 amino acids. The CDR3 DNA reads TGCGCCAGCAGCCACCCCGCGGCTAGCGGGAGGACAGATACGCAGTATTTT. Translation gives CASSHPAASGRTDTQYF.